This TCR beta chain was recorded in a study of control samples from healthy donors and cancer patients. Sequencing was performed with immunoSEQ multiplex PCR; in TCRdb, only in-frame clones are kept and a portion is missing. This table has about 120,000 clones, under 95% appearing once. The table lists this clone with a count of one. The CDR3 runs to 12 residues. The ends were cut back, 2 bases at V and 7 bases at J, with 8 bases in the middle. The V gene's germline CDR1 is SNHLY and CDR2 FYNNEI. The specimen sequenced was PBMCs. This chain uses TRBV2 with TRBJ2-5; D is unclear. This clonotype was sampled from a man aged 45-65 years with head and neck cancer. CDR3 region: CASSEQSGTQYF. The CDR3 DNA reads TGTGCCAGCAGTGAACAGTCGGGGACCCAGTACTTC.